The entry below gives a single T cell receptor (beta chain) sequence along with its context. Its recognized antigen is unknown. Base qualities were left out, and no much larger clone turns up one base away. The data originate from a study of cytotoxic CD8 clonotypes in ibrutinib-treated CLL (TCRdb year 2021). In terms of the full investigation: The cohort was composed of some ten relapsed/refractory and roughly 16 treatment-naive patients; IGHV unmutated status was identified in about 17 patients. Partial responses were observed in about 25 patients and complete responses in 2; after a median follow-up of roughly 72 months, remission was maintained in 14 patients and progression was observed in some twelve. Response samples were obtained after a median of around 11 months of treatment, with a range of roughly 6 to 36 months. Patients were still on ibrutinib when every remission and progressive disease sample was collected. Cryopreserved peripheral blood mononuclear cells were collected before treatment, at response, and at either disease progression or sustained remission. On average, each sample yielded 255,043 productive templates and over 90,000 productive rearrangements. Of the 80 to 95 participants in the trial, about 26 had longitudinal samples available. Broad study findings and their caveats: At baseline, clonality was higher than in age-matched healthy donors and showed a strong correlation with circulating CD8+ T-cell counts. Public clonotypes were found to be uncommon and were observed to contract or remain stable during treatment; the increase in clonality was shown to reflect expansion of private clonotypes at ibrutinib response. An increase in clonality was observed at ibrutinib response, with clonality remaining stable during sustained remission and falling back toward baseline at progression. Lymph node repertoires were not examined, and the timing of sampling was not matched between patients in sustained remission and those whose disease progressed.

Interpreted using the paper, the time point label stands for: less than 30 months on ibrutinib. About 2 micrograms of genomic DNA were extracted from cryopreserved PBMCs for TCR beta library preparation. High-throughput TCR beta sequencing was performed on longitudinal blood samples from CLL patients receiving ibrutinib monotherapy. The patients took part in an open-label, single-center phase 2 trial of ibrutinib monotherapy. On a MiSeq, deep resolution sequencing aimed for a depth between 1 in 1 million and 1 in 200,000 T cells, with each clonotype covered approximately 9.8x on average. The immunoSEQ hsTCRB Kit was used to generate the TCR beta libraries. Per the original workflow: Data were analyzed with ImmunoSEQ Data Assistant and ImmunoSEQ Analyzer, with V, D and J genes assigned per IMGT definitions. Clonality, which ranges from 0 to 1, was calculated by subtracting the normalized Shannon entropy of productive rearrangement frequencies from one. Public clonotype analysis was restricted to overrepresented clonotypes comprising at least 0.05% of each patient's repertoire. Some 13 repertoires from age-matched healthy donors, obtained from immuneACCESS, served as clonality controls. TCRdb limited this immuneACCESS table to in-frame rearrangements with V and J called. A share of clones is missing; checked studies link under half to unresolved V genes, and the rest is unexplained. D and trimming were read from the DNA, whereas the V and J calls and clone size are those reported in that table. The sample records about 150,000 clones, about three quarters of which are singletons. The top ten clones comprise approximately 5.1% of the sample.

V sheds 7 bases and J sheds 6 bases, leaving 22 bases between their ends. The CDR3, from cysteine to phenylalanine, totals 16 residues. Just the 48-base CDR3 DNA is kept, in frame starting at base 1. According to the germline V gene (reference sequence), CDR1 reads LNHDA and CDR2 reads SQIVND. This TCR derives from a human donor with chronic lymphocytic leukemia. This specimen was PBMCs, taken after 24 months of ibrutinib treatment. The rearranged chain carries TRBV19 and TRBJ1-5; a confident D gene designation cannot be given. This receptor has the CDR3 CASKDLGFGEGQPQHF. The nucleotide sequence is TGTGCCAGTAAAGATCTGGGCTTCGGAGAGGGTCAGCCCCAGCATTTT.